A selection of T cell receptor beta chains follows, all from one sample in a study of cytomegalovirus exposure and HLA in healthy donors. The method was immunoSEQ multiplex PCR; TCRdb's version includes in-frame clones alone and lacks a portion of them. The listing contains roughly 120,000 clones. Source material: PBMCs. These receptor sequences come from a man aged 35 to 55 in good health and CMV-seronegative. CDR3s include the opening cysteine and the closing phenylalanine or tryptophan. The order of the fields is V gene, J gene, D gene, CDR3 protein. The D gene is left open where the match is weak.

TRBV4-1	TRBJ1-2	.	CASSQEYGYGYTF
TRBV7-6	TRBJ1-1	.	CASSLQENTEAFF
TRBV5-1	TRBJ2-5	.	CASSFGGLETQYF
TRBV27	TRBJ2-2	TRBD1	CASRNRGLGTGELFF
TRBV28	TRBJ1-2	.	CASNTGAGRYGYTF
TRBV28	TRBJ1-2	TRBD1	CASSPGQGRYGYTF
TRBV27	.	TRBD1	CASSATTGGGYEQYF
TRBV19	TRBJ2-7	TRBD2	CASSTLGLAGSYEQYF
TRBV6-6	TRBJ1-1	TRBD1	CASNQQGPHAEAFF
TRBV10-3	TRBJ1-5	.	CATGETEDSNQPQHF
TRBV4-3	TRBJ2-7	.	CASSQDRSTIYEQYF